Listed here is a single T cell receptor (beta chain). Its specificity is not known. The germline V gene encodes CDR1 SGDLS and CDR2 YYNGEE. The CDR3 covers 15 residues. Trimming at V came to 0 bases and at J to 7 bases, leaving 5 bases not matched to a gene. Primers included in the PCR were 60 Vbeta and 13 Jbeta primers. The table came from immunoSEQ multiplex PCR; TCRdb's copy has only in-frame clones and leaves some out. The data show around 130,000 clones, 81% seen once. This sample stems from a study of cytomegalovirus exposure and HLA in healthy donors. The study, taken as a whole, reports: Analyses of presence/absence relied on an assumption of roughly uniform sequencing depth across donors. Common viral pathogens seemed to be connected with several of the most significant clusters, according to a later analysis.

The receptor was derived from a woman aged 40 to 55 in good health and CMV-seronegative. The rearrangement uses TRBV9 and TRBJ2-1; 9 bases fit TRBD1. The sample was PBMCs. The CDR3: CASSVGAGTGNEQFF. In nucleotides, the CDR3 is TGTGCCAGCAGCGTAGGAGCCGGGACAGGGAATGAGCAGTTCTTC.